This passage covers 9 T cell receptor beta chains from one sample sequenced in a study of blood T cells in healthy people across ages (dated by TCRdb to between 2014 and 2017). The library relied on 5' RACE. Sequencing used an Illumina HiSeq 2500. The second PCR ran for roughly 7 to 12 cycles and used a J-beta primer mix along with a sample-barcoded 5' primer. TCRdb trimmed public reads at Q25 via fastp, called clones via MiXCR and kept in-frame beta chains. Under each unique CDR3 protein, matching rows form one entry showing the most common genes and DNA. The sample table records 600,000 or so distinct CDR3 sequences; roughly 30% of these occur just once. The ten largest clones represent 15% to 18% of the sample. Sequencing was performed on blood. The receptors originated from a woman of 80 years or more in good health.

V is TRBV19 and J is TRBJ1-1; 8 bases fit TRBD1. CDR3 length: 15 residues. J was trimmed by 0 bases and V by 2 bases; bases with no gene match: 2. Looked up from germline, CDR1 is LNHDA and CDR2 is SQIVND (reference sequence). The CDR3 loop is CASSITGGMNTEAFF. Here the CDR3 DNA reads TGTGCCAGTAGTATAACAGGGGGGATGAACACTGAAGCTTTCTTT.

A note on this clonotype: Possible read error: a much larger clone is one base away. The V call is TRBV6-2 or TRBV6-3, the J call TRBJ2-1; D tentatively fits TRBD1 or TRBD2 (5 bases each). Germline CDR1 is MNHEY and CDR2 is SVGEGT. V was shortened by 4 bases and J by 13 bases, with 17 bases between the two germline ends. The CDR3 spans 13 residues. CDR3 sequence (DNA): TGTGCCAGCAGTTTAGGTCCCGTGGGGACCCAGTTCTTC. Translation: CASSLGPVGTQFF.

This clonotype has a count of ten or more. The genes are TRBV7-2 and TRBJ1-5; 7 nucleotides agree with TRBD1. The V gene end was trimmed by 1 base and the J gene end by 2 bases; junction bases not matched to a gene: 2. Germline values: CDR1 SGHTA, CDR2 FQGNSA. The CDR3 is 15 amino acids. The CDR3 region is CASSLDRGGNQPQHF. For the CDR3, the DNA is TGTGCCAGCAGCTTAGACAGGGGCGGCAATCAGCCCCAGCATTTT.

At least ten counts were recorded for this clonotype. The V gene is TRBV6-5, the J gene TRBJ2-3; D is perhaps TRBD1 (6 bases). V was cut by 6 bases and J by 5 bases, with 18 bases left in between. CDR1 is MNHEY, CDR2 SVGAGI, per germline. The CDR3 spans 15 residues. Here the CDR3 reads CASRSLLGGRDTQYF. The CDR3 region has the DNA TGTGCCAGCAGGTCGCTTCTTGGGGGCAGAGATACGCAGTATTTT.

This clonotype was seen many times. The rearrangement joins TRBV20-1 to TRBJ2-6; TRBD1 aligns across 11 bases. With 1 base clipped from V and 1 base from J, the junction kept 3 bases outside the gene matches. Per germline, CDR1 DFQATT and CDR2 SNEGSKA (reference sequence). The CDR3 contains 17 residues. CDR3 DNA: TGCAGTGCTAGAGTGGACAGGGGGCTTTCTGGGGCCAACGTCCTGACTTTC. This encodes CSARVDRGLSGANVLTF.

This clonotype was recorded at least ten times. V gene TRBV7-8 combines with J gene TRBJ2-7; TRBD2 agrees at 9 bases. CDR3 length equals 15 residues. CDR1 is SGHVS and CDR2 is FQNEAQ in the germline V gene. V shed 5 bases and J 5 bases; nucleotides not matched to a gene: 10. CDR3 protein: CASSPAGGRPHEQYF. CDR3 DNA: TGTGCCAGCAGCCCCGCGGGGGGGCGGCCCCACGAGCAGTACTTC.

The CDR3 region has the DNA TGTGCCAGCAGTTACAGCCGACTAGCGGGAGGAACAGATACGCAGTATTTT. Translating gives CASSYSRLAGGTDTQYF. This chain uses TRBV6-2 or TRBV6-3 with TRBJ2-3; 13 bases are a match to TRBD2. There are 17 residues in the CDR3. CDR1 is MNHEY, CDR2 SVGEGT, per germline. The junction had 5 bases not matched to a gene; V was cut back by 2 bases and J by 3 bases.

This clonotype showed up just a few times. The gene calls are TRBV5-1 and TRBJ2-1, with 9 positions matching TRBD1. CDR1 is SGHRS and CDR2 is YFSETQ in the germline V gene. CDR3 size: 15 residues. Unmatched junction bases numbered 7, after V lost 0 bases and J lost 9 bases. Here the CDR3 reads CASSLGTGDRSEQFF. The CDR3 DNA reads TGCGCCAGCAGCTTGGGGACAGGGGATCGAAGTGAGCAGTTCTTC.

This clonotype showed up many times. This chain connects TRBV30 to TRBJ2-1; 8 positions match TRBD2. Germline V gene lookup returns CDR1 GTSNPN and CDR2 SVGIG (reference sequence). The V segment lost 3 bases and the J segment 10 bases; nucleotides outside the gene matches: 8. The CDR3 runs 13 residues. The CDR3 is CAWSPGGAGEQFF. In DNA, the CDR3 is TGTGCCTGGAGCCCGGGGGGGGCTGGCGAGCAGTTCTTC.